A selection of T cell receptor beta chains follows, all from one sample in a study of blood T cell repertoires in COVID-19. Sequenced by immunoSEQ multiplex PCR; TCRdb stores in-frame clones only, minus some. The data contain 100,000 or so clones, 80% to 90% of them seen just once; the ten biggest clones take up 2.7%. Input material: PBMCs or T cells enriched from blood (not recorded which). The receptors here all came from a woman in her forties or fifties who had recovered from COVID-19. The CDR3 runs from the conserved cysteine through the conserved F or W. Each record gives: J gene, D gene, clone size, V gene, CDR3 length, CDR3 protein, CDR3 DNA. D genes are given only for firm matches. Where a row states a size, it is once, few, many or the class of an expanded clone; other rows omit it.

TRBJ2-2	TRBD2	-	TRBV28	16	CASSLAGGRKTGELFF	TGTGCCAGCAGTTTAGCGGGGGGGCGAAAAACCGGGGAGCTGTTTTTT
TRBJ2-2	TRBD2	-	TRBV27	18	CASSTPGLAGGNTGELFF	TGTGCCAGCAGTACCCCGGGACTAGCGGGGGGCAACACCGGGGAGCTGTTTTTT
TRBJ2-7	-	-	TRBV5-4	16	CASSSGGGESSYEQYF	TGTGCCAGCAGCTCTGGGGGAGGTGAGAGCTCCTACGAGCAGTACTTC
TRBJ2-3	-	once	TRBV5-1	17	CASSLGRSQASTDTQYF	TGCGCCAGCAGCTTGGGACGGTCTCAGGCAAGCACAGATACGCAGTATTTT
TRBJ2-7	TRBD1	-	TRBV12-3/TRBV12-4	13	CASRPTGAYEQYF	TGTGCCAGCAGACCTACAGGGGCCTACGAGCAGTACTTC
TRBJ2-3	-	-	TRBV27	15	CASKTPRDSSDTQYF	TGTGCCAGCAAAACCCCGCGGGACTCGTCAGATACGCAGTATTTT
TRBJ2-7	-	few	TRBV5-8	12	CASRQTSYEQYF	TGTGCCAGCAGACAGACCTCCTACGAGCAGTACTTC
TRBJ1-2	TRBD1	-	TRBV5-1	15	CASSFPDRGDYGYTF	TGCGCCAGCAGCTTTCCCGACAGGGGAGACTATGGCTACACCTTC
TRBJ2-7	TRBD2	-	TRBV4-2	15	CASSHGGGGAYEQYF	TGTGCCAGCAGCCATGGCGGGGGGGGCGCCTACGAGCAGTACTTC
TRBJ2-3	TRBD2	-	TRBV5-4	16	CASSLGTSGFTDTQYF	TGTGCCAGCAGCTTGGGGACTAGCGGCTTCACAGATACGCAGTATTTT
TRBJ2-4	-	-	TRBV30	14	CAWRAGRDKNIQYF	TGTGCCTGGAGGGCCGGACGGGACAAAAACATTCAGTACTTC
TRBJ1-1	-	-	TRBV28	13	CASSDRLNTEAFF	TGTGCCAGTTCGGACAGACTGAACACTGAAGCTTTCTTT
TRBJ2-3	-	-	TRBV5-1	14	CASSNGDSTDTQYF	TGCGCCAGCAGCAACGGTGACAGTACAGATACGCAGTATTTT
TRBJ1-1	-	-	TRBV7-3	13	CASSLGQYTEAFF	TGTGCCAGCAGCTTAGGTCAGTACACTGAAGCTTTCTTT
TRBJ2-1	TRBD1	-	TRBV7-2	16	CASSLFGTGIANEQFF	TGTGCCAGCAGCTTATTTGGGACAGGGATCGCCAATGAGCAGTTCTTC
TRBJ1-2	-	-	TRBV19	14	CASSQQGFRNGYTF	TGTGCCAGTAGTCAACAGGGATTTCGGAATGGCTACACCTTC
TRBJ2-7	-	-	TRBV10-1	14	CASSESGSSYEQYF	TGCGCCAGCAGTGAGTCGGGCAGCTCCTACGAGCAGTACTTC
TRBJ2-5	-	-	TRBV15	12	CATSRQKETQYF	TGTGCCACCAGTAGACAGAAAGAGACCCAGTACTTC
TRBJ2-2	TRBD1	-	TRBV19	17	CASSRDRVPLYTGELFF	TGTGCCAGTAGTCGGGACAGGGTCCCTTTGTACACCGGGGAGCTGTTTTTT
TRBJ2-7	TRBD1	-	TRBV24-1	15	CATSQSGTGYNEQYF	TGTGCCACCAGCCAATCCGGGACAGGGTACAACGAGCAGTACTTC
TRBJ2-2	-	-	TRBV19	15	CASSPLAGYTGELFF	TGTGCCAGTAGCCCCCTTGCAGGGTACACCGGGGAGCTGTTTTTT
TRBJ1-4	-	-	TRBV2	14	CASSETVNNEKLFF	TGTGCCAGCAGTGAGACAGTCAACAATGAAAAACTGTTTTTT
TRBJ1-6	-	-	TRBV6-5	14	CASSRDRLNSPLHF	TGTGCCAGCAGTCGCGACAGGCTCAATTCACCCCTCCACTTT
TRBJ1-5	-	-	TRBV27	15	CASSSAGRINQPQHF	TGTGCCAGCAGTTCAGCGGGACGGATCAATCAGCCCCAGCATTTT
TRBJ1-1	-	-	TRBV6-1	14	CASSEGGKNTEAFF	TGTGCCAGCAGTGAAGGCGGGAAGAACACTGAAGCTTTCTTT
TRBJ2-3	TRBD2	-	TRBV19	14	CASTTGLAVDTQYF	TGTGCCAGTACCACGGGACTAGCGGTAGATACGCAGTATTTT
TRBJ1-2	TRBD1	-	TRBV28	12	CATEIYRGGYTF	TGTGCCACCGAAATTTACAGGGGTGGCTACACCTTC
TRBJ1-2	-	-	TRBV15	16	CATSRGTVRGSYGYTF	TGTGCCACCAGCAGAGGGACCGTGCGGGGCAGCTATGGCTACACCTTC
TRBJ1-2	-	-	TRBV28	14	CASMESLSGSGYTF	TGTGCCAGCATGGAGTCATTGTCGGGTAGCGGCTACACCTTC
TRBJ2-3	TRBD2	once	TRBV5-6	17	CASSLRPSGYATDTQYF	TGTGCCAGCAGCTTGAGGCCTAGCGGGTACGCCACAGATACGCAGTATTTT
TRBJ2-1	-	-	TRBV11-2	15	CASSSRRSGINEQFF	TGTGCCAGCAGCTCCCGCAGGTCGGGAATCAATGAGCAGTTCTTC
TRBJ2-1	-	-	TRBV28	14	CASSSGGPLDEQFF	TGTGCCAGCAGCTCCGGGGGGCCTCTCGATGAGCAGTTCTTC
TRBJ2-7	-	few	TRBV19	12	CASRDNSYEQYF	TGTGCCAGTAGGGACAACTCCTACGAGCAGTACTTC
TRBJ1-1	-	-	TRBV5-1	14	CASTLGSGVNEAFF	TGCGCCAGCACCCTTGGGTCAGGGGTAAACGAAGCTTTCTTT
TRBJ2-5	TRBD2	-	TRBV10-3	15	CAISVQRGLQETQYF	TGTGCCATCAGTGTCCAGCGGGGACTCCAAGAGACCCAGTACTTC
TRBJ2-7	TRBD2	-	TRBV18	15	CASSGLAGGSYEQYF	TGTGCCAGCTCAGGACTAGCGGGGGGCTCCTACGAGCAGTACTTC